This section outlines one T cell receptor (beta chain) sequence together with its context. Its antigen is not identified. This table comes from immunoSEQ multiplex PCR, and its TCRdb copy is limited to in-frame clones, with some not included. The table lists about 110,000 clones, around 93% of them singletons. This sample is drawn from a study of OX40 agonist ivuxolimab in advanced cancers. Background on the study: Of mixed ages from about 23 to 79 and averaging 60 years, the group was over 80% male.

Whole-study results and caveats: Expanded clones tended on average to be more numerous among CD8+ T cells than CD4+. It was also the case that some nonresponders had low normalized T-cell clonal expansion.

CDR1 and CDR2 from the germline V gene are SGHNT and YYREEE (reference sequence). Trimming removed 4 bases at V and 0 bases at J, with 14 bases between. This CDR3 has 15 amino acids. This chain links TRBV5-4 with TRBJ2-7, with D perhaps being TRBD1 or TRBD2 (7 bases each). Here the sequenced sample was CD4+ or CD8+ T cells sorted from blood, taken in a trial of the OX40 agonist ivuxolimab. This sequence originates from an adult with an advanced solid tumor such as melanoma, head and neck, liver or kidney cancer. The CDR3 DNA reads TGTGCCAGCAGCGGCGGGGGACAGAACTCCTACGAGCAGTACTTC. Its protein is CASSGGGQNSYEQYF.